The 15 T cell receptor beta chains presented below share a single source sample, sequenced in a study of cytomegalovirus exposure and HLA in healthy donors. PCR amplification relied on 60 Vbeta primers (plus 13 Jbeta primers). Libraries were prepared by immunoSEQ multiplex PCR; TCRdb keeps only in-frame clonotypes and omits some of them. The sample has roughly 190,000 clones; approximately 80% are singletons. Sequencing input: PBMCs. The receptors were gathered from a woman between 18 and 30 years old in good health and CMV-seronegative.

The rearrangement links TRBV4-3 to TRBJ2-2; 12 bases are a match to TRBD2. The germline gives CDR1 LGHNA, CDR2 YSLEER. Trimming at V came to 4 bases and at J to 6 bases, leaving 6 bases not matched to a gene. This CDR3 has 16 amino acids. The CDR3 region is CASSRLAGVSAGELFF. CDR3 coding DNA: TGCGCCAGCAGCCGACTAGCGGGAGTTAGCGCCGGGGAGCTGTTTTTT.

The chain employs TRBV19 and TRBJ2-5, with D possibly TRBD2 on 7 matching bases. Trimming pared 8 bases from V and 2 bases from J, leaving 15 bases between. The CDR3 consists of 14 residues. Germline loops: CDR1 LNHDA, CDR2 SQIVND (reference sequence). The CDR3 region is CASGAAGAQETQYF. The CDR3 nucleotides are TGTGCCAGTGGTGCGGCGGGGGCTCAAGAGACCCAGTACTTC. Full variable domain (outside the CDR3, taken from reference TRBV19 and TRBJ2-5): DGGITQSPKYLFRKEGQNVTLSCEQNLNHDAMYWYRQDPGQGLRLIYYSQIVNDFQKGDIAEGYSVSREKKESFPLTVTSAQKNPTAFYLCASGAAGAQETQYFGPGTRLLVL.

The chain carries TRBV27 and TRBJ2-2; 7 positions match TRBD1. The junction had 11 bases not matched to a gene; V was cut back by 10 bases and J by 0 bases. CDR3 size: 16 residues. Germline V gene sequence: CDR1 MNHEY, CDR2 SMNVEV (reference sequence). This chain's CDR3 is CATGPRGSANTGELFF. The DNA of the CDR3 is TGTGCCACGGGACCCAGGGGGAGTGCGAACACCGGGGAGCTGTTTTTT.

The chain has TRBV13 and TRBJ1-5; D gene uncertain. CDR3 length: 13 amino acids. Trimming stripped 0 bases from V and 4 bases from J, with 4 bases between. Germline-derived CDR1 and CDR2 are PRHDT and FYEKMQ (reference sequence). The CDR3 DNA reads TGTGCCAGCAGCTTAGGCCCAAATCAGCCCCAGCATTTT. Amino acid sequence: CASSLGPNQPQHF. Together with reference TRBV13 and TRBJ1-5, the CDR3 gives the full variable domain: AAGVIQSPRHLIKEKRETATLKCYPIPRHDTVYWYQQGPGQDPQFLISFYEKMQSDKGSIPDRFSAQQFSDYHSELNMSSLELGDSALYFCASSLGPNQPQHFGDGTRLSIL.

The chain joins TRBV30 to TRBJ2-3; 10 nucleotides line up with TRBD2. The germline V gene has CDR1 GTSNPN and CDR2 SVGIG (reference sequence). Trimming cost V 0 bases and J 6 bases; bases outside gene matches: 3. The CDR3 loop spans 14 amino acids. The CDR3 sequence is CAWSVLAGADTQYF. The CDR3 DNA sequence: TGTGCCTGGAGTGTCCTAGCGGGAGCGGATACGCAGTATTTT. The full variable domain, its missing parts supplied by reference TRBV30 and TRBJ2-3, is SQTIHQWPATLVQPVGSPLSLECTVEGTSNPNLYWYRQAAGRGLQLLFYSVGIGQISSEVPQNLSASRPQDRQFILSSKKLLLSDSGFYLCAWSVLAGADTQYFGPGTRLTVL.

The rearrangement joins TRBV7-8 to TRBJ2-7, with 10 bases aligning to TRBD2. The trim removed 5 bases at V and 2 bases at J, leaving 6 bases unmatched. Germline CDR1 reads SGHVS; CDR2 reads FQNEAQ. The CDR3 extends over 15 amino acids. The CDR3 nucleotides read TGTGCCAGCAGCCTAGGACTAGCGGATGCCTACGAGCAGTACTTC. Translating gives CASSLGLADAYEQYF.

The rearrangement uses TRBV19 and TRBJ1-5; D perhaps matches TRBD1 (5 bases). The CDR3 covers 15 residues. Germline CDR1 LNHDA, CDR2 SQIVND (reference sequence). The V end was cut by 8 bases, the J end by 7 bases, with 21 bases between. The CDR3 nucleotides read TGTGCCAGTTCCAGGGTTGGTGATGGACGGCAGCCCCAGCATTTT. This gives the protein CASSRVGDGRQPQHF.

The chain links TRBV10-1 to TRBJ1-4; possible D gene TRBD1, 6 bases. V dropped 0 bases and J dropped 7 bases, with 12 bases sitting between them. CDR3 length equals 15 residues. Germline loops: CDR1 WNHNN, CDR2 SYGVQD (reference sequence). CDR3 nucleotides: TGCGCCAGCAGTGAGTCGACAGGCGTTCGTGAAAAACTGTTTTTT. Translating it yields CASSESTGVREKLFF.

The CDR3, as DNA: TGTGCCAGCAGCGTCGGGGGGGCGTATGGCTACACCTTC. Its protein product is CASSVGGAYGYTF. J is TRBJ1-2 and V is TRBV11-2; tentatively, D is TRBD1 (6 bases). Germline CDR1 reads SGHAT; CDR2 reads FQNNGV. This CDR3 is 13 amino acids long. The V and J ends lost 5 bases and 5 bases respectively, with 12 bases between them. Variable domain in full (rest from reference TRBV11-2 and TRBJ1-2): EAGVAQSPRYKIIEKRQSVAFWCNPISGHATLYWYQQILGQGPKLLIQFQNNGVVDDSQLPKDRFSAERLKGVDSTLKIQPAKLEDSAVYLCASSVGGAYGYTFGSGTRLTVV.

This clone showed up just a few times. The rearrangement joins TRBV5-6 to TRBJ1-2, with unresolved D. Trimming shortened V by 0 bases and J by 2 bases, and 11 bases separated the two germline ends. CDR1 SGHDT and CDR2 YYEEEE come from the germline V gene. The CDR3 is made up of 15 amino acids. CDR3 in amino acids: CASSLADDTNYGYTF. CDR3 in DNA: TGTGCCAGCAGCTTGGCAGATGATACCAACTATGGCTACACCTTC.

This sequence joins TRBV27 and TRBJ2-3; D might be TRBD1 (5 bases). The germline V gene encodes CDR1 MNHEY and CDR2 SMNVEV (reference sequence). This CDR3 is built from 14 residues. V lost 6 bases and J lost 2, with 12 bases in between. CDR3 in DNA: TGTGCCAGCAGGTGGGGCCAGATCACAGATACGCAGTATTTT. It is translated as CASRWGQITDTQYF.

The chain carries TRBV10-1 and TRBJ1-1; no definite D call. Trimming shortened V by 7 bases and J by 0 bases, and 12 bases separated the two germline ends. This CDR3 is built from 14 residues. Germline V gene data show CDR1 as WNHNN and CDR2 as SYGVQD (reference sequence). For the CDR3, the DNA is TGCGCCAGCACCCCGAGGCCTTTGAACACTGAAGCTTTCTTT. It translates to CASTPRPLNTEAFF.

The rearrangement joins TRBV6-5 to TRBJ2-5, with a possible D match to TRBD2 (6 bases). CDR3 length: 15 amino acids. Germline-derived CDR1 and CDR2 are MNHEY and SVGAGI. V was cut by 5 bases and J by 2 bases, with 15 bases left in between. The CDR3 nucleotides read TGTGCCAGCAGTGCAGTCGGGGGTCGACAAGAGACCCAGTACTTC. It specifies CASSAVGGRQETQYF.

This clone was observed a single time. This chain joins TRBV29-1 and TRBJ2-1; D remains ambiguous. CDR1 SQVTM and CDR2 ANQGSEA come from the germline V gene. The CDR3 sequence is 15 residues long. V was shortened by 5 bases and J by 1 base, with 15 bases between the two germline ends. The CDR3 loop is CSVRPDSSSYNEQFF. The CDR3 DNA sequence: TGCAGCGTTCGCCCTGACTCTTCTTCCTACAATGAGCAGTTCTTC.

This clone has only one observation. The rearrangement joins TRBV5-6 to TRBJ2-1; a possible D gene is TRBD1 (8 bases). V was trimmed by 4 bases and J by 8 bases, leaving 22 bases between them. This CDR3 contains 16 residues. In germline, CDR1 is SGHDT, CDR2 YYEEEE. The CDR3 region is CASSQGAGVRKDEQFF. The DNA for the CDR3 is TGTGCCAGCAGCCAGGGGGCGGGAGTAAGGAAGGATGAGCAGTTCTTC.